This TCR beta chain was found in a study of tumor and adjacent non-tumor tissue in lung cancer (dated by TCRdb to the late 2010s). A note on the overall study: By cancer type, the cohort comprised about 13 adenocarcinoma patients, a couple of squamous cell carcinoma patients and 1 small cell lung cancer patient. Among the approximately 15 patients, ages ranged from about 31 to 76 years, some ten were men and 5 were women, and disease was TNM stage I to III. In total, sequencing yielded 125,075,908 productive TCRbeta reads, which works out to an average of approximately 4 million reads per sample. Bulk TCRbeta repertoires were compared between lung tumor tissue and matched distant non-tumor lung tissue obtained from 15 or so lung cancer patients. Some 31 paired specimens, one tumor and one normal lung sample per patient, were profiled by TCRbeta CDR3 sequencing.

This clonotype showed up just once. Its antigen specificity is not known. One base away there is no much larger clone; base qualities are not given. One read represents weak support. The library was built by means of multiplex PCR. The data were produced on an Illumina HiSeq 2500. Following protocols modified from ARM-PCR, the researchers constructed TCRbeta libraries through three rounds of nested PCR with primers (Table S4). Before sequencing, PCR products in the 200-500 bp range were cut out of the gel and cleaned up using the QIAquick gel extraction kit. The published analysis was carried out like this. Trimmomatic was used to clean the reads, FLASH was used to merge the reads into complete CDR3 sequences, and MiTCR was used to assign the reads to V(D)J germline segments. Clonal diversity was calculated as the inverse Simpson's index using VDJtools. A read counted as productive if the sequence was in-frame and lacked a premature stop codon. TCRdb redid the processing of the public reads, applying fastp at Q25 and MiXCR, and retained in-frame beta chains. When rows share a CDR3 protein, they turn into one entry using the most common DNA and genes. The V and J calls and clone size are TCRdb's, not the authors'. For this sample the table gives more than 120,000 distinct CDR3 sequences, of which around 60% were detected only once. The ten largest clones capture approximately 18% of the sample.

The CDR3 holds 15 amino acids from the cysteine to the phenylalanine. Here the CDR3 DNA is all that survives: 45 bases in frame from base 1. Clipping removes 5 bases from V and 3 bases from J, with 3 as the unmatched junction base count. RNA was isolated from bulk unsorted tissue, and RNA quality was assessed with a NanoDrop ND-1000 and an Agilent 2100. Donors were newly diagnosed lung cancer patients admitted for thoracic surgery in China between August and November 2014, without prior chemotherapy. The study excluded patients who had received radiotherapy or chemotherapy before or who had another cancer at the same time. Pieces of surgical tissue measuring about 1-2.1 cm3 were kept in RNAlater solution and held at -80 degrees C until needed. Overall results and qualifications from the work: The top 100 clones made up a significantly larger cumulative share of the repertoire in normal lung than in tumor tissue. The cohort had only roughly 14 patients, and the authors noted that larger samples and more detailed clinical data are needed. Significantly higher TCR diversity (inverse Simpson) was observed in tumor tissue than in normal lung tissue (around 450 vs 160, P = 0.0075, Mann-Whitney U test). The methods do not name the sequencing platform or mention unique molecular identifiers. Younger patients had significantly higher TCR diversity, and higher tumor TCR diversity was associated with shorter overall and disease-free survival. Peripheral blood was not sequenced, so blood TCRbeta repertoires in these lung cancer patients were not examined.

The clonotype comes from a man aged 60 to 69 with small cell lung cancer. The rearrangement joined TRBV12-3 or TRBV12-4 to TRBJ2-7, with 14 bases aligning to TRBD2. Sequencing was carried out using lung tumor tissue. The CDR3 is CASSQGLAGDYEQYF. The sequenced DNA is TGTGCCAGCAGTCAGGGACTAGCGGGAGACTACGAGCAGTACTTC.